The clone carrying this TCR beta chain was detected only a few times. Its cognate antigen is unknown. The record originates from a study of T-cell memory formation after mild COVID-19. Study at large: TCR clusters showed largely donor specificity. Study findings and constraints: Researchers found some responding clones in pre-infection memory, a sign that cross-reactive memory joined. Of the contracting clones, CD4+ ones lay mainly in CM and EM, and CD8+ ones in EMRA. Clones that contracted from day 15 to 85 were balanced CD4/CD8, while later expanders leaned CD4+.

TCRdb fed the 5' RACE reads into MiXCR, producing one record per CDR3 protein. The top ten clones hold roughly 23% of a sample with approximately 260,000 distinct CDR3 sequences, around 15% of them seen once. Sequencing input: PBMCs or a T cell subset sorted from them (not recorded which). This receptor was obtained from a man aged 18 to 30 who had mild COVID-19 (a few samples of this study predate the infection). Cell type and time point are not known.

For the CDR3, the DNA is TGTGCCAGCAGCCGGGCGGGCAATGAGCAGTTCTTC. Its protein is CASSRAGNEQFF. V is TRBV7-3 and J is TRBJ2-1, with D perhaps matching TRBD2 (5 bases). Germline V lookup: CDR1 SGHTA, CDR2 FQGTGA. The CDR3 has 12 residues. The germline V and J ends were trimmed by 5 bases and 6 bases, with 8 bases remaining between them.